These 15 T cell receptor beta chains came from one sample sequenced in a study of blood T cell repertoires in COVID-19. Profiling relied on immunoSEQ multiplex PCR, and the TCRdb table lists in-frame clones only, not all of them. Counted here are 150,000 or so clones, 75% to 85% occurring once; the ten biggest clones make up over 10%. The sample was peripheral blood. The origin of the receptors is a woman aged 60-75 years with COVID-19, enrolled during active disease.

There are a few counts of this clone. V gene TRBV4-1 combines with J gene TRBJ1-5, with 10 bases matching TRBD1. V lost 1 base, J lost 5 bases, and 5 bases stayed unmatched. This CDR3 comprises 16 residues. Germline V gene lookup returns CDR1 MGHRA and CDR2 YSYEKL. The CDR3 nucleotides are TGCGCCAGCAGCCAAGGGTGGGGACAGGGGTATCAGCCCCAGCATTTT. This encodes CASSQGWGQGYQPQHF.

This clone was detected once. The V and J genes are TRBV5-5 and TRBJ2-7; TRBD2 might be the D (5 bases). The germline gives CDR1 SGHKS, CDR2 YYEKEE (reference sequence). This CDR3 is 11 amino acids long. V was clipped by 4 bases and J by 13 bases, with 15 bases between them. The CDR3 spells CASSQGSRPYF. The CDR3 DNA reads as TGTGCCAGCAGCCAAGGGAGCCGACCATACTTC.

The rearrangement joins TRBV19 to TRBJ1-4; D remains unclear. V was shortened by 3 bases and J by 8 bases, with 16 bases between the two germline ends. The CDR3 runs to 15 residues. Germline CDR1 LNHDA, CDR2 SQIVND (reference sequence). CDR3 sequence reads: CASSIGGAPGEKLFF. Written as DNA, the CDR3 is TGTGCCAGTAGTATTGGAGGTGCCCCTGGGGAAAAACTGTTTTTT.

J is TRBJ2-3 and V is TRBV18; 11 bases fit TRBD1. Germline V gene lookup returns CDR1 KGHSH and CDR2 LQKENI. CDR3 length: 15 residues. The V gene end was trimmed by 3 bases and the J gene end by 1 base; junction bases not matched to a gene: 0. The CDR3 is CASSPGQGGTDTQYF. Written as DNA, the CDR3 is TGTGCCAGCTCACCGGGACAGGGGGGCACAGATACGCAGTATTTT. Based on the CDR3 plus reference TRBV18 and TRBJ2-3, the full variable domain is NAGVMQNPRHLVRRRGQEARLRCSPMKGHSHVYWYRQLPEEGLKFMVYLQKENIIDESGMPKERFSAEFPKEGPSILRIQQVVRGDSAAYFCASSPGQGGTDTQYFGPGTRLTVL.

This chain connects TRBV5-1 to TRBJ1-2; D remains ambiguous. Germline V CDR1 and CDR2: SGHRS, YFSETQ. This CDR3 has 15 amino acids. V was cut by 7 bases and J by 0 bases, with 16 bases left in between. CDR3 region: CASGRGRSSNYGYTF. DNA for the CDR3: TGCGCCAGCGGCAGAGGGCGATCCTCTAACTATGGCTACACCTTC.

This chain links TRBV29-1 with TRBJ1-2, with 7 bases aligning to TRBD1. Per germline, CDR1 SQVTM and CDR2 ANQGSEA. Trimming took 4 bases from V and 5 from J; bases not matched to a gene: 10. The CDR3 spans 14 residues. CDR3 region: CSVVQTGRGYGYTF. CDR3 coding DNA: TGCAGCGTTGTGCAGACAGGGAGAGGGTATGGCTACACCTTC. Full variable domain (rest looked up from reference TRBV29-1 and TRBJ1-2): SAVISQKPSRDICQRGTSLTIQCQVDSQVTMMFWYRQQPGQSLTLIATANQGSEATYESGFVIDKFPISRPNLTFSTLTVSNMSPEDSSIYLCSVVQTGRGYGYTFGSGTRLTVV.

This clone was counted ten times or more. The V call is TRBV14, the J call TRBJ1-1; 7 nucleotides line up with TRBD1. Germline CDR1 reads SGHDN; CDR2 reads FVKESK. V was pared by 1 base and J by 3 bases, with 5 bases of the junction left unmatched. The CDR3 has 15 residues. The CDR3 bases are TGTGCCAGCAGCCAAGGGACAGGTTGGGACACTGAAGCTTTCTTT. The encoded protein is CASSQGTGWDTEAFF.

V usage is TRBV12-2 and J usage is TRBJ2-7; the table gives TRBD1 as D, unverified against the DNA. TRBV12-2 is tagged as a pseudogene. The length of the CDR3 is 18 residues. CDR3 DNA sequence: TGTGCAAGTCGCTTACCCCGACCAATGACAGGGGACACCTACGAGCAGTACTTC. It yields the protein CASRLPRPMTGDTYEQYF.

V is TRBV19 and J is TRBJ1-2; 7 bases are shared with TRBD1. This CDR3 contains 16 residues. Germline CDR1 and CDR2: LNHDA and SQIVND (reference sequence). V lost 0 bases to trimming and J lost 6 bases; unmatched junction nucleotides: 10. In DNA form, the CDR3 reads TGTGCCAGTAGTATAGATATGGCGACAGGGCGGCATGGCTACACCTTC. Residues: CASSIDMATGRHGYTF.

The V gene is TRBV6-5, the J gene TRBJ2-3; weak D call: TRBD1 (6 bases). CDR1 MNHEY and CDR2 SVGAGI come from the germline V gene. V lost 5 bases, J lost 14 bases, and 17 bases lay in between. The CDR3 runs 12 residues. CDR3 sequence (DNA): TGTGCCAGCAGTCTCGGCAGGGGCATGTTGTATTTT. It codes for CASSLGRGMLYF.

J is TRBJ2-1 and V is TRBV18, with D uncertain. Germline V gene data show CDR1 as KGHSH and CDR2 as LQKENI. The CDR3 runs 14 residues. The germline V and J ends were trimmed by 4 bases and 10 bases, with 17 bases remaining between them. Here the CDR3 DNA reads TGTGCCAGCTCACTCGACTTCCGATCGCGGGAGCAGTTCTTC. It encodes CASSLDFRSREQFF.

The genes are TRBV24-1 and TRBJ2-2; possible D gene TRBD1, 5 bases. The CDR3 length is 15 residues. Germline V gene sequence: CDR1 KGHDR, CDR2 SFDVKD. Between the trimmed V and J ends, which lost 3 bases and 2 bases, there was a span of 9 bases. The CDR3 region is CATSDAGKNTGELFF. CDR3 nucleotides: TGTGCCACCAGTGATGCAGGGAAAAACACCGGGGAGCTGTTTTTT.

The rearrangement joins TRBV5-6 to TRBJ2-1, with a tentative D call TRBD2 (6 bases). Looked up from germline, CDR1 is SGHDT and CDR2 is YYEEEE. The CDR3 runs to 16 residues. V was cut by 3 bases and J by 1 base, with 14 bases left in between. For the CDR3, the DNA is TGTGCCAGCAGCTCGCTGCGGGACGGATCCTACAATGAGCAGTTCTTC. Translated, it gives CASSSLRDGSYNEQFF. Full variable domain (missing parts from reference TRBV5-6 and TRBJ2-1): DAGVTQSPTHLIKTRGQQVTLRCSPKSGHDTVSWYQQALGQGPQFIFQYYEEEERQRGNFPDRFSGHQFPNYSSELNVNALLLGDSALYLCASSSLRDGSYNEQFFGPGTRLTVL.

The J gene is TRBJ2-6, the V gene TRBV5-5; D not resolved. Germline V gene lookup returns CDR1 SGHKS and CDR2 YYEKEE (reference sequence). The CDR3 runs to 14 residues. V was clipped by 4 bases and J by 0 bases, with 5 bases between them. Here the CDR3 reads CASSPSSGANVLTF. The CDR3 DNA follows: TGTGCCAGCAGCCCTAGCTCTGGGGCCAACGTCCTGACTTTC. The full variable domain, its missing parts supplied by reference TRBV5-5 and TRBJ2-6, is DAGVTQSPTHLIKTRGQQVTLRCSPISGHKSVSWYQQVLGQGPQFIFQYYEKEERGRGNFPDRFSARQFPNYSSELNVNALLLGDSALYLCASSPSSGANVLTFGAGSRLTVL.

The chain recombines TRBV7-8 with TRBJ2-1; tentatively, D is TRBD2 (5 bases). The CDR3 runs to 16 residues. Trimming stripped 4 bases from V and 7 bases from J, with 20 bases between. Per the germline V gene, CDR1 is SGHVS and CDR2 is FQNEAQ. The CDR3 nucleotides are TGTGCCAGCAGCTCAGAGGGTCTATCTTTTAAAAATGAGCAGTTCTTC. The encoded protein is CASSSEGLSFKNEQFF.